This T cell receptor beta chain came from a study of blood T cell repertoires in COVID-19. Turning to the study itself: From the United States, Italy and Spain came samples of acute and convalescent COVID-19. PBMCs, B-cell-depleted T cells, or T cells provided the cDNA or gDNA that made up the material.

Only in-frame clones appear in the TCRdb table, and some are missing; sequencing was by immunoSEQ multiplex PCR. The sample lists about 36,000 clones; 85% to 90% were seen once. Germline V CDR1 and CDR2: MDHEN, SYDVKM. V was trimmed by 4 bases and J by 3 bases, leaving 22 bases between them. There are 17 residues in the CDR3. The sequenced sample was peripheral blood. This chain connects TRBV28 to TRBJ2-7; weak D call: TRBD1 (6 bases). The TCR originated in a man between 60 and 75 years old with active or convalescent COVID-19. The CDR3 region is CASSSPPSTGRVYEQYF. Here the CDR3 DNA reads TGTGCCAGCAGTTCGCCGCCCTCGACAGGTCGAGTCTACGAGCAGTACTTC.